Presented here are 28 T cell receptor beta chains from one specimen sequenced in a study of cytomegalovirus exposure and HLA in healthy donors. Amplification used 60 Vbeta primers and 13 Jbeta primers. The table came from immunoSEQ multiplex PCR; TCRdb's copy has only in-frame clones and leaves some out. Found here are over 150,000 clones, 68% of them singletons; the top ten hold roughly 4%. The sample taken for sequencing was PBMCs. The receptors were sampled from a young woman in good health and CMV-seropositive.

This chain connects TRBV27 to TRBJ1-1; TRBD1 agrees at 7 bases. V was clipped by 6 bases and J by 1 base; unmatched bases: 2. The CDR3 sequence is 13 residues long. Germline V gene data show CDR1 as MNHEY and CDR2 as SMNVEV (reference sequence). In nucleotides, the CDR3 is TGTGCCAGCAGCTGGACAGGGAACACTGAAGCTTTCTTT. As protein: CASSWTGNTEAFF.

The chain couples TRBV5-1 to TRBJ2-5; 7 bases map to TRBD2. The CDR3 extends over 16 amino acids. V lost 1 base, J lost 5 bases, and 11 bases stayed unmatched. The germline V gene encodes CDR1 SGHRS and CDR2 YFSETQ. The CDR3 region has the DNA TGCGCCAGCAGCTTGACGGGAGGTACGATTTGGGAGACCCAGTACTTC. It is translated as CASSLTGGTIWETQYF. The complete variable domain, with remaining parts taken from reference TRBV5-1 and TRBJ2-5, reads KAGVTQTPRYLIKTRGQQVTLSCSPISGHRSVSWYQQTPGQGLQFLFEYFSETQRNKGNFPGRFSGRQFSNSRSEMNVSTLELGDSALYLCASSLTGGTIWETQYFGPGTRLLVL.

This sequence joins TRBV9 and TRBJ2-7; 7 bases map to TRBD2. In germline, CDR1 is SGDLS, CDR2 YYNGEE. The J segment lost 3 bases and the V segment lost 5 bases, leaving 8 bases of the junction unmatched. The CDR3 is 14 residues long. The CDR3, as DNA: TGTGCCAGCAGTCAGAGCGGGGCTAACTACGAGCAGTACTTC. Encoded protein: CASSQSGANYEQYF.

The chain uses TRBV28 and TRBJ2-3; 11 bases align to TRBD2. The CDR3 covers 20 residues. Trimming took 2 bases from V and 1 from J; bases not matched to a gene: 14. Germline values: CDR1 MDHEN, CDR2 SYDVKM. This CDR3 is CASSLTGWGLAGGGTDTQYF. DNA of the CDR3: TGTGCCAGCAGTTTAACTGGGTGGGGGCTAGCGGGAGGCGGCACAGATACGCAGTATTTT. Drawing the rest from reference TRBV28 and TRBJ2-3, the complete variable domain is DVKVTQSSRYLVKRTGEKVFLECVQDMDHENMFWYRQDPGLGLRLIYFSYDVKMKEKGDIPEGYSVSREKKERFSLILESASTNQTSMYLCASSLTGWGLAGGGTDTQYFGPGTRLTVL.

V gene TRBV30 combines with J gene TRBJ1-1; the D gene is possibly TRBD1 (6 bases). The CDR3 length is 12 residues. The germline V gene encodes CDR1 GTSNPN and CDR2 SVGIG (reference sequence). Trimming took off 3 bases at V and 9 bases at J, with 14 bases between the two ends. The CDR3 spells CAWSNGGPKAFF. CDR3 coding DNA: TGTGCCTGGAGCAACGGGGGGCCGAAAGCTTTCTTT.

Only one count was recorded for this clone. The chain uses TRBV4-1 and TRBJ2-7; D uncertain. This CDR3 has 16 residues. Trimming left V 0 bases short and J 3 bases short, with 15 bases between. Germline CDR1 and CDR2: MGHRA and YSYEKL. The CDR3 DNA sequence: TGCGCCAGCAGCCAAGAAGTCGGCAGTTCGGGCTACGAGCAGTACTTC. It encodes CASSQEVGSSGYEQYF.

The V and J genes are TRBV6-5 and TRBJ1-1, with 7 bases matching TRBD1. The CDR3 has 13 residues. V was pared by 2 bases and J by 8 bases, with 5 bases of the junction left unmatched. Germline assignment: CDR1 MNHEY and CDR2 SVGAGI. The CDR3 reads CASSYNLQGEAFF. CDR3 bases: TGTGCCAGCAGTTACAATTTACAGGGGGAAGCTTTCTTT.

The V call is TRBV27, the J call TRBJ1-5; no clear D. Trimming left V 5 bases short and J 8 bases short, with 13 bases between. This CDR3 contains 13 residues. The V gene's germline CDR1 is MNHEY and CDR2 SMNVEV (reference sequence). The CDR3 protein is CASSTGRREPQHF. The CDR3 DNA follows: TGTGCCAGCAGTACCGGACGGAGGGAGCCCCAGCATTTT.

The chain couples TRBV27 to TRBJ2-1; 11 bases match TRBD1. The CDR3 spans 15 residues. The germline CDR1 and CDR2 sequences are MNHEY and SMNVEV (reference sequence). V was pared by 5 bases and J by 8 bases, with 8 bases of the junction left unmatched. The CDR3 reads CASSRPGQGVYEQFF. For the CDR3, the DNA is TGTGCCAGCAGTCGACCGGGACAGGGGGTCTATGAGCAGTTCTTC.

Remarks on this clone: The junction and the germline gene differ at one end; a read error may be behind it. The chain has TRBV15 and TRBJ2-7; D is unresolved. The CDR3 spans 13 residues. From germline, CDR1 is LNHNV and CDR2 YYDKDF (reference sequence). This chain's CDR3 is CATSRDRGYPVFF. As DNA, the CDR3 is TGTGCCACCAGCAGAGATCGAGGCTATCCCGTCTTCTTC.

This clone was seen once. V and J are TRBV4-2 and TRBJ2-5, with 8 bases that match TRBD2. This CDR3 comprises 16 residues. V gave up 0 bases and J gave up 4 bases; unmatched junction bases: 7. Germline V gene sequence: CDR1 LGHNA, CDR2 YNFKEQ. CDR3 DNA sequence: TGTGCCAGCAGCCAAGAAAGGGCGGGAGGCCCAGAGACCCAGTACTTC. Translating gives CASSQERAGGPETQYF.

The CDR3 is CASSLRGQGDYEQYF. For the CDR3, the DNA is TGTGCCAGCAGCTTGAGAGGACAGGGTGACTACGAGCAGTACTTC. The rearrangement joins TRBV5-6 to TRBJ2-7; 8 bases fit TRBD1. Germline V gene lookup returns CDR1 SGHDT and CDR2 YYEEEE. CDR3 length: 15 amino acids. J was trimmed by 3 bases and V by 1 base; bases with no gene match: 6.

There are a few counts of this clone. This chain links TRBV6-6 with TRBJ1-1; D gene uncertain. With 5 bases removed from V and 8 bases from J, the gap between germline ends came to 12 bases. The CDR3 loop spans 12 amino acids. Germline loops: CDR1 MNHNY, CDR2 SVGAGI (reference sequence). The CDR3 spells CASSTAEREAFF. Here the CDR3 DNA reads TGTGCCAGCAGTACCGCGGAGAGGGAAGCTTTCTTT.

The chain carries TRBV5-1 and TRBJ2-3; TRBD2 matches 12 bases. Per the germline V gene, CDR1 is SGHRS and CDR2 is YFSETQ. The ends lost 0 bases at V and 2 bases at J; junction bases unmatched: 10. The CDR3 runs 19 residues. CDR3 residues: CASSLVTSGGSLFTDTQYF. CDR3 coding DNA: TGCGCCAGCAGCTTGGTAACTAGCGGGGGGTCCCTCTTCACAGATACGCAGTATTTT. The whole variable domain, filled in from reference TRBV5-1 and TRBJ2-3, reads KAGVTQTPRYLIKTRGQQVTLSCSPISGHRSVSWYQQTPGQGLQFLFEYFSETQRNKGNFPGRFSGRQFSNSRSEMNVSTLELGDSALYLCASSLVTSGGSLFTDTQYFGPGTRLTVL.

The chain has TRBV19 and TRBJ2-1, with 11 nucleotides matching TRBD2. V lost 4 bases and J lost 7; bases outside the gene matches: 12. CDR3 size: 17 residues. Germline values: CDR1 LNHDA, CDR2 SQIVND (reference sequence). The CDR3 protein is CASSTMAKASGRNEQFF. CDR3 nucleotide sequence: TGTGCCAGTAGTACCATGGCGAAGGCTAGCGGGAGGAATGAGCAGTTCTTC.

This clone was counted between two and nine times. The chain carries TRBV7-9 and TRBJ1-4; D is ambiguous. CDR1 SEHNR and CDR2 FQNEAQ come from the germline V gene (reference sequence). V was clipped by 6 bases and J by 0 bases, with 17 bases between them. The CDR3 contains 17 residues. CDR3 protein: CASREPPAGTTNEKLFF. The CDR3, as DNA: TGTGCCAGCAGGGAACCTCCAGCGGGAACAACTAATGAAAAACTGTTTTTT. Supplemented by reference TRBV7-9 and TRBJ1-4, the full variable domain reads DTGVSQNPRHKITKRGQNVTFRCDPISEHNRLYWYRQTLGQGPEFLTYFQNEAQLEKSRLLSDRFSAERPKGSFSTLEIQRTEQGDSAMYLCASREPPAGTTNEKLFFGSGTQLSVL.

J is TRBJ1-2 and V is TRBV5-8, with D unresolved. The germline CDR1 and CDR2 sequences are SGHTS and YDEGEE. The CDR3 is made up of 14 amino acids. V lost 4 bases, J lost 3 bases, and 13 bases lay in between. The CDR3 loop is CASSHGSRYYGYTF. CDR3 sequence (DNA): TGTGCCAGCAGCCATGGTAGCCGCTACTATGGCTACACCTTC. Together with reference TRBV5-8 and TRBJ1-2, the CDR3 gives the full variable domain: EAGVTQSPTHLIKTRGQQATLRCSPISGHTSVYWYQQALGLGLQFLLWYDEGEERNRGNFPPRFSGRQFPNYSSELNVNALELEDSALYLCASSHGSRYYGYTFGSGTRLTVV.

This clone showed up just a few times. The chain combines TRBV6-1 with TRBJ2-2; 8 positions agree with TRBD2. The CDR3 sequence is 15 residues long. V lost 7 bases, J lost 6 bases, and 10 bases stayed unmatched. Germline CDR1 reads MNHNS; CDR2 reads SASEGT. CDR3 loop: CASTPNGGASGELFF. The CDR3 nucleotides read TGTGCCAGCACCCCTAACGGGGGGGCGTCCGGGGAGCTGTTTTTT.

The chain joins TRBV29-1 to TRBJ1-1; D uncertain. Trimming cost V 5 bases and J 0 bases, with 19 bases left between them. The CDR3 has 16 amino acids. Germline V gene sequence: CDR1 SQVTM, CDR2 ANQGSEA. The CDR3 sequence: CSVSLGLGHMNTEAFF. The CDR3 DNA follows: TGCAGCGTTTCACTGGGCCTCGGCCACATGAACACTGAAGCTTTCTTT.

The V call is TRBV5-1, the J call TRBJ2-5; TRBD2 might be the D (5 bases). Germline CDR1 is SGHRS and CDR2 is YFSETQ. Deletions cut 6 bases from V and 11 bases from J, with 14 bases between. The CDR3 runs 11 residues. The CDR3 nucleotides are TGCGCCAGCAAACGGGCTGGGGAGCAGTACTTC. This sequence encodes CASKRAGEQYF.

The chain has TRBV7-8 and TRBJ2-1, with D unresolved. The CDR3 loop spans 12 amino acids. V gave up 2 bases and J gave up 5 bases, with 4 bases separating them. CDR1 is SGHVS and CDR2 is FQNEAQ in the germline V gene. CDR3: CASSLYDNEQFF. The CDR3 DNA is TGTGCCAGCAGCTTATATGACAATGAGCAGTTCTTC. The variable domain in full, completed from reference TRBV7-8 and TRBJ2-1, reads GAGVSQSPRYKVAKRGQDVALRCDPISGHVSLFWYQQALGQGPEFLTYFQNEAQLDKSGLPSDRFFAERPEGSVSTLKIQRTQQEDSAVYLCASSLYDNEQFFGPGTRLTVL.

This clone was counted between two and nine times. The genes are TRBV5-1 and TRBJ1-2; a possible D gene is TRBD1 (6 bases). V lost 2 bases and J 6 bases, leaving 26 bases between the germline ends. This CDR3 has 18 residues. Germline-derived CDR1 and CDR2 are SGHRS and YFSETQ. The CDR3 DNA follows: TGCGCCAGCAGCTTAGGCCCGGGGCCCGGGTTCAGGGGAGATGGCTACACCTTC. As protein: CASSLGPGPGFRGDGYTF. Using reference TRBV5-1 and TRBJ1-2 for the parts outside the CDR3, the full variable domain is KAGVTQTPRYLIKTRGQQVTLSCSPISGHRSVSWYQQTPGQGLQFLFEYFSETQRNKGNFPGRFSGRQFSNSRSEMNVSTLELGDSALYLCASSLGPGPGFRGDGYTFGSGTRLTVV.

This chain connects TRBV19 to TRBJ1-1; D is unresolved. With 5 bases removed from V and 5 bases from J, the gap between germline ends came to 9 bases. Germline V gene lookup returns CDR1 LNHDA and CDR2 SQIVND (reference sequence). The CDR3 sequence is 12 residues long. CDR3 nucleotide sequence: TGTGCCAGTAGTTATTCCGGTACTGAAGCTTTCTTT. Amino acid sequence: CASSYSGTEAFF.

V usage is TRBV7-6 and J usage is TRBJ2-7; tentative D call: TRBD2 (7 bases). Looked up from germline, CDR1 is SGHVS and CDR2 is FNYEAQ. The CDR3 extends over 17 amino acids. Trimming took off 4 bases at V and 4 bases at J, with 23 bases between the two ends. Here the CDR3 DNA reads TGTGCCAGCAGCTCCCACCAAGGGGAGGGGGATTTATACGAGCAGTACTTC. Residues: CASSSHQGEGDLYEQYF.

V gene TRBV7-8 combines with J gene TRBJ2-1, with D perhaps TRBD1 (6 bases). The V gene lost 1 base and the J gene lost 7 bases, with 23 bases spanning the gap. The V gene's germline CDR1 is SGHVS and CDR2 FQNEAQ. The CDR3 has 18 residues. This CDR3 is CASSLVTGSRVGNNEQFF. In nucleotides, the CDR3 is TGTGCCAGCAGCTTAGTAACAGGGTCACGTGTAGGGAATAATGAGCAGTTCTTC.

The chain couples TRBV7-6 to TRBJ1-1; 8 bases agree with TRBD1. This CDR3 is built from 16 residues. The germline V gene encodes CDR1 SGHVS and CDR2 FNYEAQ. After removal of 5 bases from V and 0 bases from J, the junction contained 8 bases not matched to a gene. The CDR3 here is CASSLEGTGLNTEAFF. In nucleotides, the CDR3 is TGTGCCAGCAGCCTAGAGGGGACAGGATTGAACACTGAAGCTTTCTTT.

This chain joins TRBV18 and TRBJ1-2; 8 bases match TRBD1. V lost 3 bases and J lost 8; bases outside the gene matches: 11. The CDR3 is made up of 15 amino acids. Germline-derived CDR1 and CDR2 are KGHSH and LQKENI. The CDR3 reads CASSPVDRGGYGYTF. CDR3 coding DNA: TGTGCCAGCTCACCGGTAGACAGGGGCGGTTACGGCTACACCTTC.

This chain uses TRBV7-2 with TRBJ2-5; 10 nucleotides line up with TRBD1. The DNA end favors TRBJ2-7, so the J call may be wrong. The CDR3 totals 14 residues. CDR1 and CDR2 (germline): SGHTA, FQGNSA. CDR3 sequence reads: CASSLGTGAYEQYF. The DNA of the CDR3 is TGTGCCAGCAGCTTGGGGACAGGGGCCTACGAGCAGTACTTC.